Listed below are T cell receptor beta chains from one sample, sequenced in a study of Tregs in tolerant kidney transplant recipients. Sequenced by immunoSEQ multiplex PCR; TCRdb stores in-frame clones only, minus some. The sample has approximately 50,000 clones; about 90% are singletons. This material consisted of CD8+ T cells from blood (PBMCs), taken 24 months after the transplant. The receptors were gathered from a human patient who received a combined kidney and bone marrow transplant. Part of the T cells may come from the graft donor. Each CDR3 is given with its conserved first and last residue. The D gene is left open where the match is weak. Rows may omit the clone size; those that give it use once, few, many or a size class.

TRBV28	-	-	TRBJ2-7	TGTGCCAGCAGTTTATCAGGGGTCCTCTACGAGCAGTACTTC	CASSLSGVLYEQYF
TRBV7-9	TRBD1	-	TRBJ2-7	TGTGCCAGCAGCCCCCCCGGGACAGCCTCCGCCAACGAGCAGTACTTC	CASSPPGTASANEQYF
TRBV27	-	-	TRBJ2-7	TGTGCCAGCAGTCCCCTGGGGAGTCCGAGCTCCTACGAGCAGTACTTC	CASSPLGSPSSYEQYF
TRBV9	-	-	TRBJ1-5	TGTGCCAGCATGGGGGGGGTCCATCAGCCCCAGCATTTT	CASMGGVHQPQHF
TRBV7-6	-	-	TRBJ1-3	TGTGCCAGCAGCCCAGGGGACCTCTGGAACACCATATATTTT	CASSPGDLWNTIYF
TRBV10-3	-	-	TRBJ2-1	TGTGCCATCAGTGAACCGGGACTTTCCTACAATGAGCAGTTCTTC	CAISEPGLSYNEQFF
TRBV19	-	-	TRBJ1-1	TGTGCCAGTAGTATAGGTTTTAACAGATACACTGAAGCTTTCTTT	CASSIGFNRYTEAFF
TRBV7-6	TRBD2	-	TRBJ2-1	TGTGCCAGCAGCTTAGAAGCGGGAGGGCAGGATGAGCAGTTCTTC	CASSLEAGGQDEQFF
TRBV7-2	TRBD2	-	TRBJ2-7	TGTGCCAGCAGCTCAGGACTAGCGGGGGGATCCTACGAGCAGTACTTC	CASSSGLAGGSYEQYF
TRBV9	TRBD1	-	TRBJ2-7	TGTGCCAGCAGCGTAGAGGGGACAGGGGGCTACGAGCAGTACTTC	CASSVEGTGGYEQYF
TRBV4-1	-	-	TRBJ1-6	TGCGCCAGCAGCCAAAGGGACACCGATAATTCACCCCTCCACTTT	CASSQRDTDNSPLHF
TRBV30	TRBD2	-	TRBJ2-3	TGTGCCTGGATACTCGGGACTAGCGGGGCCACAGATACGCAGTATTTT	CAWILGTSGATDTQYF
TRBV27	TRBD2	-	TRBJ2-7	TGTGCCAGCAGTCCGACTAGCGGGAGAGGTGAGCAGTACTTC	CASSPTSGRGEQYF
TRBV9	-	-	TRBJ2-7	TGTGCCAGCAGCGTAGGACAGAATATTAACTACGAGCAGTACTTC	CASSVGQNINYEQYF
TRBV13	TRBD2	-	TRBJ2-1	TGTGCCAGCAGCCGCGGGAGAGGATCCTACAATGAGCAGTTCTTC	CASSRGRGSYNEQFF
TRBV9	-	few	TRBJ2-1	TGTGCCAGCAGCTTAGAGGGGGGGTTGAGCTCCTACAATGAGCAGTTCTTC	CASSLEGGLSSYNEQFF
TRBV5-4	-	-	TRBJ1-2	TGTGCCAGCAGCTCCCTGTCGGCAGCGTATAGCTACACCTTC	CASSSLSAAYSYTF
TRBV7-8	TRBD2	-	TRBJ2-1	TGTGCCAGCAGCTTCTATAGCGGGGGGGCCTTATACAATGAGCAGTTCTTC	CASSFYSGGALYNEQFF